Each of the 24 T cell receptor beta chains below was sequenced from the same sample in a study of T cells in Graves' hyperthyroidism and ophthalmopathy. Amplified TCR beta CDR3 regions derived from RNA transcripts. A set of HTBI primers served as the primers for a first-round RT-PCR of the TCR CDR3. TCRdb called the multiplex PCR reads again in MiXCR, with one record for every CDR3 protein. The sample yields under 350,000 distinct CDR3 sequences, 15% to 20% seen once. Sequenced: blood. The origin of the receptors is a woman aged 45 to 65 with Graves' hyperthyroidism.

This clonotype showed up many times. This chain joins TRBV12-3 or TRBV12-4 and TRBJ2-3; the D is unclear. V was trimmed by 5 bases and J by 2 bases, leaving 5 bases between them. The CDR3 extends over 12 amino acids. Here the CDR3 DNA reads TGTGCCAGCAGTCCAGCCACAGATACGCAGTATTTT. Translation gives CASSPATDTQYF.

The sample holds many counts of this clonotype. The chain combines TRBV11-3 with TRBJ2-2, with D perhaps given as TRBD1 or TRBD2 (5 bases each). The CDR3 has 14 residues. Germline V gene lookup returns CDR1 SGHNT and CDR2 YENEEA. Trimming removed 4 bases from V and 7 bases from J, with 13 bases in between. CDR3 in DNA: TGTGCCAGCAGCTCCCGGGACCAGCGCGGGGAGCTGTTTTTT. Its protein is CASSSRDQRGELFF.

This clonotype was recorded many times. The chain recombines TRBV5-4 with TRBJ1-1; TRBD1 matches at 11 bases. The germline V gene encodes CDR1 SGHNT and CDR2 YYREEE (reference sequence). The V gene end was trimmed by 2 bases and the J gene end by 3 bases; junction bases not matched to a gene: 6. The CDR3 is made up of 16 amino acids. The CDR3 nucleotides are TGTGCCAGCAGCTTTATAGGACAGGGGGCTGACACTGAAGCTTTCTTT. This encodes CASSFIGQGADTEAFF.

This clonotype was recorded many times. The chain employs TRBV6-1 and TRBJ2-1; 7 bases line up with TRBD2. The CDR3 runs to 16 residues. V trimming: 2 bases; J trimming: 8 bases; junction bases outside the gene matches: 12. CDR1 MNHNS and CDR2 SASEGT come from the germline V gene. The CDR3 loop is CASSEFARGYGHEQFF. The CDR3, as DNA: TGTGCCAGCAGTGAATTCGCGCGGGGGTACGGCCATGAGCAGTTCTTC.

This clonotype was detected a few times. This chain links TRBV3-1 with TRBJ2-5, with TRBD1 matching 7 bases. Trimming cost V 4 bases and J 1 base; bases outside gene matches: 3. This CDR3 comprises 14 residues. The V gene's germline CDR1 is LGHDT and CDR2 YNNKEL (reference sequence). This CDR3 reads CASSLRDSQETQYF. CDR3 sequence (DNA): TGTGCCAGCAGCCTTCGGGACAGCCAAGAGACCCAGTACTTC.

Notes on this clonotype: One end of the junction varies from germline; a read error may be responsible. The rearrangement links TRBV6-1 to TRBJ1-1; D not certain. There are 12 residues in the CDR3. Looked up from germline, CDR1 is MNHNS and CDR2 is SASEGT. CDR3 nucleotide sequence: TGTGCCAGCACCGTGTTGGGCACTGAAGCTTGCTTT. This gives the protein CASTVLGTEACF.

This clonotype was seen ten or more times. The DNA of the CDR3 is TGTGCCAGCAGGACGGCGGGCTACTCTGTTCATACGCAGTATTTT. Translating it yields CASRTAGYSVHTQYF. The V gene is TRBV28, the J gene TRBJ2-3; D may be TRBD2 (5 bases). Trimming pared 6 bases from V and 7 bases from J, leaving 20 bases between. The CDR3 has 15 amino acids. Looked up from germline, CDR1 is MDHEN and CDR2 is SYDVKM.

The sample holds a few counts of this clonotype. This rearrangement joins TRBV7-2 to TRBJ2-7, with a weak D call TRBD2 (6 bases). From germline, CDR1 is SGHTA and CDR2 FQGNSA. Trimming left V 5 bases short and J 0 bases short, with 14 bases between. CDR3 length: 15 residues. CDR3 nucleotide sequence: TGTGCCAGCAGCCTTAGCGGAGCGGTCTCCTACGAGCAGTACTTC. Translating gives CASSLSGAVSYEQYF.

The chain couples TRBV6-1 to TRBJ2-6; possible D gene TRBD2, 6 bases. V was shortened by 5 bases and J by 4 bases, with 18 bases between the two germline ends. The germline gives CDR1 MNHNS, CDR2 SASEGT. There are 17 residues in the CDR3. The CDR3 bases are TGTGCCAGCAGTCCGGTCGGGGGAGGCACCGGGGCCAACGTCCTGACTTTC. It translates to CASSPVGGGTGANVLTF.

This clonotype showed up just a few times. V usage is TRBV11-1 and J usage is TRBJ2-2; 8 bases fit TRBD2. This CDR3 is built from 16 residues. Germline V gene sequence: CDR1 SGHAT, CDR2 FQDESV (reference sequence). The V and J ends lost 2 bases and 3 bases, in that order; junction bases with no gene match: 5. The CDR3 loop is CASSLRGGSDTGELFF. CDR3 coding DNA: TGTGCCAGCAGCTTACGGGGGGGCTCCGACACCGGGGAGCTGTTTTTT.

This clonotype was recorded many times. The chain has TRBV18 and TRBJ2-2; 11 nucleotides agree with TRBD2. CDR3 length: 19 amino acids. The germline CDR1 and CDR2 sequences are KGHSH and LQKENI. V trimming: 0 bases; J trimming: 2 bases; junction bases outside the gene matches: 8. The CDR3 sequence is CASSPPGLAGGLNTGELFF. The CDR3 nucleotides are TGTGCCAGCTCACCACCGGGCCTAGCGGGAGGACTAAACACCGGGGAGCTGTTTTTT.

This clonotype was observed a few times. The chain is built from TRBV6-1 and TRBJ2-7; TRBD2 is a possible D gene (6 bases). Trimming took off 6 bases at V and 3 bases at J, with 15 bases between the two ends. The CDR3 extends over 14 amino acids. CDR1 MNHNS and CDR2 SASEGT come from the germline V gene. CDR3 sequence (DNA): TGTGCCAGCAGCCCCCGCGGGGTTGGCTACGAGCAGTACTTC. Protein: CASSPRGVGYEQYF.

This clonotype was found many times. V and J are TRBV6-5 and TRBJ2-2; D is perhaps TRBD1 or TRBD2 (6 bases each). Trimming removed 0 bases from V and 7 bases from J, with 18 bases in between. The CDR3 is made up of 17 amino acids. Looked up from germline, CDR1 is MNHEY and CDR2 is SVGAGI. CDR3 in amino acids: CASSYSQLEGGGGELFF. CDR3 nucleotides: TGTGCCAGCAGTTACTCGCAACTAGAGGGGGGCGGCGGGGAGCTGTTTTTT.

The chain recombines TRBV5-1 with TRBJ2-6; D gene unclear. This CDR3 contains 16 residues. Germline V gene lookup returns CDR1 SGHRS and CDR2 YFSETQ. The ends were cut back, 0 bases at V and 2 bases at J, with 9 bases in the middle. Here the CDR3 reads CASSLGQGAGANVLTF. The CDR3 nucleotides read TGCGCCAGCAGCTTGGGACAAGGCGCTGGGGCCAACGTCCTGACTTTC.

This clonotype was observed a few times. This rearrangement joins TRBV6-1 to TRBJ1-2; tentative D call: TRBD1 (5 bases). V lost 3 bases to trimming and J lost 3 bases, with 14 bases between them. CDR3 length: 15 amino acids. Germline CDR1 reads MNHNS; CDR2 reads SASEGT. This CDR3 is CASSDSVGQYYGYTF. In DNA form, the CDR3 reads TGTGCCAGCAGTGATTCCGTGGGGCAGTACTATGGCTACACCTTC.

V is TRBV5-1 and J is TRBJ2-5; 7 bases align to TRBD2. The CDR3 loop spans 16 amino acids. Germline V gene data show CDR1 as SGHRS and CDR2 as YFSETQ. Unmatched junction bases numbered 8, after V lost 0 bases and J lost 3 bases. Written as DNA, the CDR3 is TGCGCCAGCAGCTTGGACCGGGAGGAGGTAGAAGAGACCCAGTACTTC. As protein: CASSLDREEVEETQYF.

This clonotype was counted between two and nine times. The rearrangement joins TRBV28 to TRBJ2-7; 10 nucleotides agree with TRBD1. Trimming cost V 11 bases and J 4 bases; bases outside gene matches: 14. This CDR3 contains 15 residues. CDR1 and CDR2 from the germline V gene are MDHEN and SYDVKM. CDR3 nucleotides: TGTGCCTCTTCGGATGCCGGGACAGGGGATTACGAGCAGTACTTC. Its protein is CASSDAGTGDYEQYF.

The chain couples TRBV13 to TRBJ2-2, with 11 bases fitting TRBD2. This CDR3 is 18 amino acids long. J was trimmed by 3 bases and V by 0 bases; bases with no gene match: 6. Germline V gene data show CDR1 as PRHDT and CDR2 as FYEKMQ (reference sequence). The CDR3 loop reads CASSLGPGLAEYTGELFF. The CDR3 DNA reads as TGTGCCAGCAGCTTAGGACCGGGACTAGCGGAGTACACCGGGGAGCTGTTTTTT. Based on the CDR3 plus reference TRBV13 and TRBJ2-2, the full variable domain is AAGVIQSPRHLIKEKRETATLKCYPIPRHDTVYWYQQGPGQDPQFLISFYEKMQSDKGSIPDRFSAQQFSDYHSELNMSSLELGDSALYFCASSLGPGLAEYTGELFFGEGSRLTVL.

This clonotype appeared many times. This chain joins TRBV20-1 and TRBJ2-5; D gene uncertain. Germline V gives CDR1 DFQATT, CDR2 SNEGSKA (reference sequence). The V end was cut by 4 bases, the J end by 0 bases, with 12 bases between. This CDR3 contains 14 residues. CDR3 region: CSATPGRNQETQYF. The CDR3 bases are TGCAGTGCTACGCCCGGACGGAACCAAGAGACCCAGTACTTC.

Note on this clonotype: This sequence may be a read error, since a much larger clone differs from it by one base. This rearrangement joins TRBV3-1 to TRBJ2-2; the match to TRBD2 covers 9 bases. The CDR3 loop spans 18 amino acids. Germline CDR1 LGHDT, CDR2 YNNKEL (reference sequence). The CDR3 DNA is TGTGCCAGCAACCAAGATTTGCCTAGCGGGACTTACACCGGGGAGCTGTTTTTT. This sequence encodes CASNQDLPSGTYTGELFF. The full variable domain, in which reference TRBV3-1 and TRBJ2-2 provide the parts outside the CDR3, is DTAVSQTPKYLVTQMGNDKSIKCEQNLGHDTMYWYKQDSKKFLKIMFSYNNKELIINETVPNRFSPKSPDKAHLNLHINSLELGDSAVYFCASNQDLPSGTYTGELFFGEGSRLTVL.

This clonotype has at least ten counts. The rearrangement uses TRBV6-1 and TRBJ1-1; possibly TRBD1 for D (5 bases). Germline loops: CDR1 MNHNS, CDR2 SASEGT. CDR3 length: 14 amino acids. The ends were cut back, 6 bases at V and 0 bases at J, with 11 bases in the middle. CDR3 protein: CASRIQAMNTEAFF. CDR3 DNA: TGTGCCAGCAGGATACAGGCTATGAACACTGAAGCTTTCTTT.

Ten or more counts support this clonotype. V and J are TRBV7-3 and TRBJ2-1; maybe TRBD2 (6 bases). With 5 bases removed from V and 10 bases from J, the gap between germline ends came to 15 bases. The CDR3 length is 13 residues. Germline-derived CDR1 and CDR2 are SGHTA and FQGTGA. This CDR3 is CASSESTRGEQFF. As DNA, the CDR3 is TGTGCCAGCAGCGAGTCGACTAGGGGCGAGCAGTTCTTC.

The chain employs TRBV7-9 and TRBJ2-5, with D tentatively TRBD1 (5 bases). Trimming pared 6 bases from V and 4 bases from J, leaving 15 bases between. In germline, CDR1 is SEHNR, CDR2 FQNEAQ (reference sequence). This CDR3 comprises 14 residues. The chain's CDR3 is CASSSGGARETQYF. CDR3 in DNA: TGTGCCAGCAGTTCTGGTGGGGCTCGAGAGACCCAGTACTTC.

The CDR3 reads CSASQGYTF. CDR3 bases: TGCAGTGCTAGCCAGGGGTACACCTTC. The chain uses TRBV20-1 and TRBJ1-2, with a tentative D call TRBD1 (6 bases). This CDR3 has 9 amino acids. Germline CDR1 and CDR2: DFQATT and SNEGSKA (reference sequence). Trimming removed 3 bases from V and 11 bases from J, with 7 bases in between.